This TCR beta chain comes out of a study of read filtering for tumor transcriptome and immune sequencing. About the study: Among patients, 17 were male and around 14 female, aged about 45 to 85 (mean around 68). TCR-mapped reads were about 4.05 to 11 million with IR-seq versus about 85 to 1,300 with RNA-seq. R-ISS stage counts were fewer than ten for I, roughly 15 for II, roughly seven for III. General study points: Even smaller IR-seq throughput identified most shared clonotypes.

This clonotype came up many times. What it binds is unknown. This library used roughly 430 ng RNA and molecular barcoded adaptors spanning alpha/delta and beta/gamma chains. Via MiXCR, TCRdb re-called the reads, giving one row per CDR3 protein. Of about 90,000 distinct CDR3 sequences in the sample, approximately 13% were seen once. Sequenced: a population of CD138-negative cells sorted from bone marrow. The clonotype comes from a donor aged 40 or older with multiple myeloma.

CDR3: CASSHGESGYNEQFF. CDR3 coding DNA: TGCGCCAGCAGCCATGGGGAGTCGGGTTACAATGAGCAGTTCTTC. This rearrangement joins TRBV4-1 to TRBJ2-1; D possibly corresponds to TRBD2 (5 bases). Trimming stripped 3 bases from V and 4 bases from J, with 13 bases between. The CDR3 consists of 15 residues. Germline-derived CDR1 and CDR2 are MGHRA and YSYEKL.